These T cell receptor beta chains were read from a single sample in a study of neurological immune-mediated disorders. TCRdb recomputed calls from the 5' RACE reads with MiXCR, one row per CDR3 protein. Of 40,000 to 50,000 distinct CDR3 sequences in the sample, approximately 2.4% were seen once. The sample was PBMCs. The source is a man aged 30 to 45 with multiple sclerosis. CDR3s leave out the opening cysteine and the closing phenylalanine or tryptophan. Each record gives: V gene, J gene, CDR3 protein.

V gene: TRBV29-1
J gene: TRBJ1-4
CDR3 protein: SVEAGRYGEKLF

V gene: TRBV5-1
J gene: TRBJ2-7
CDR3 protein: ASSLDGQIHFEQY

V gene: TRBV5-1
J gene: TRBJ1-2
CDR3 protein: ASGERTERYGYT

V gene: TRBV12-3/TRBV12-4
J gene: TRBJ1-2
CDR3 protein: ASSISPARDGYT

V gene: TRBV20-1
J gene: TRBJ2-1
CDR3 protein: SARPLLGGLYNEQF

V gene: TRBV14
J gene: TRBJ2-7
CDR3 protein: ASSPRRQGFYEQY

V gene: TRBV7-2
J gene: TRBJ1-2
CDR3 protein: ASSTGRNYGYT

V gene: TRBV20-1
J gene: TRBJ1-2
CDR3 protein: SARVGTDYGYT

V gene: TRBV7-6
J gene: TRBJ2-1
CDR3 protein: ASTLGLAGGLDEQF

V gene: TRBV7-2
J gene: TRBJ2-7
CDR3 protein: ASSLDRVQY

V gene: TRBV7-9
J gene: TRBJ2-1
CDR3 protein: ASSQDEEPQF

V gene: TRBV28
J gene: TRBJ2-4
CDR3 protein: ASSLLGGLNFQY

V gene: TRBV28
J gene: TRBJ2-7
CDR3 protein: ASSLWDRTYEQY

V gene: TRBV20-1
J gene: TRBJ2-7
CDR3 protein: SARWEYTYEQY

V gene: TRBV7-6
J gene: TRBJ1-5
CDR3 protein: ASSSQRGPRGQPQH

V gene: TRBV12-5
J gene: TRBJ2-4
CDR3 protein: ASGLGQFAKKIQY

V gene: TRBV5-1
J gene: TRBJ2-1
CDR3 protein: ASSPQGLAGVGGEDEQF

V gene: TRBV20-1
J gene: TRBJ1-4
CDR3 protein: SAREGEKIEKLF

V gene: TRBV10-3
J gene: TRBJ2-6
CDR3 protein: AISESEGSGANVLT

V gene: TRBV7-2
J gene: TRBJ2-1
CDR3 protein: ASSIAAGEYNEQF

V gene: TRBV7-2
J gene: TRBJ2-3
CDR3 protein: ASSLVSNNTDTQY

V gene: TRBV20-1
J gene: TRBJ1-2
CDR3 protein: SARDLGQGPSAYGYT

V gene: TRBV6-5
J gene: TRBJ2-2
CDR3 protein: ASSLKFVPGELF

V gene: TRBV5-1
J gene: TRBJ2-5
CDR3 protein: ASSPGSYQETQY

V gene: TRBV11-2
J gene: TRBJ2-4
CDR3 protein: ASSQNVASTERY

V gene: TRBV5-1
J gene: TRBJ1-6
CDR3 protein: ASSPADRNSTLN

V gene: TRBV24-1
J gene: TRBJ1-4
CDR3 protein: ATSDGTEGKLF

V gene: TRBV12-3/TRBV12-4
J gene: TRBJ2-2
CDR3 protein: ASSFLGSEPTGELF

V gene: TRBV2
J gene: TRBJ1-5
CDR3 protein: ASSGDRGPNQPQH

V gene: TRBV5-1
J gene: TRBJ1-2
CDR3 protein: ATGRGDTNYGYT

V gene: TRBV9
J gene: TRBJ2-3
CDR3 protein: ASSVVTSGTDTQY

V gene: TRBV20-1
J gene: TRBJ2-1
CDR3 protein: SATSTGTSGGPPSYNEQF

V gene: TRBV12-3/TRBV12-4
J gene: TRBJ1-5
CDR3 protein: ASSTMGSNQPQH

V gene: TRBV20-1
J gene: TRBJ2-2
CDR3 protein: SAKREVNTGELF

V gene: TRBV7-6
J gene: TRBJ1-1
CDR3 protein: ASSLAGGDRVEDTEAF

V gene: TRBV6-2/TRBV6-3
J gene: TRBJ1-1
CDR3 protein: ASSRTRTEAF

V gene: TRBV6-6
J gene: TRBJ1-6
CDR3 protein: ASSYVGGNSPLH

V gene: TRBV5-1
J gene: TRBJ2-3
CDR3 protein: ASSLLRDTQY